The sequence of this T cell receptor beta chain was determined in a study of blood T cell repertoires in COVID-19. Whole-study context: Collection of acute and convalescent COVID-19 samples took place in the United States, Italy and Spain. PBMCs, B-cell-depleted T cells, or T cells were the source of the cDNA or gDNA that made up the material.

The germline gives CDR1 SGDLS, CDR2 YYNGEE. J was trimmed by 7 bases and V by 3 bases; bases with no gene match: 5. The CDR3 length is 14 residues. Methods used by the authors: Amplification from reference gene primers served as the basis for estimated nucleated cell counts. The table came from immunoSEQ multiplex PCR; TCRdb's copy has only in-frame clones and leaves some out. The V and J calls and the clone size are those of that table, but D and trimming were determined from the DNA. The table includes 250,000 or so clones, 85% to 90% detected once. The sequenced sample was peripheral blood. The chain has TRBV9 and TRBJ2-4; 9 nucleotides align to TRBD1. The TCR originated in a woman between 40 and 50 years old who had recovered from COVID-19. The CDR3 region is CASSAGQGRNIQYF. The CDR3, as DNA: TGTGCCAGCAGCGCTGGACAGGGGAGGAACATTCAGTACTTC.